This T cell receptor (beta chain) appears in the sequencing data of a study of T-cell reconstitution after alpha-beta-depleted transplantation in children. Study-wide results and limits: In some patients, recipient T cells and intrathymic progenitors surviving conditioning explained high day-60 diversity. Fresh T-cell production supplied most of the T-cell counts and diversity seen one year after transplant. Two months or so post-transplant, alpha-beta T cells reportedly derived from several hundred expanded graft clones.

The CDR3 extends over 16 amino acids. Per germline, CDR1 SGHVS and CDR2 FQNEAQ. V shed 2 bases, J shed 1 base, and the junction held 4 bases outside the gene matches. Preparing the TCRbeta library involved the use of unique molecular identifiers. MiXCR, run by TCRdb on the PCR reads, gives a single entry per CDR3 protein. The sample records some 840,000 distinct CDR3 sequences, about 16% being singletons. The table lists this clonotype with a few counts. Its antigen is unknown. This receptor was obtained from a male patient younger than 18 who had a stem cell transplant for acute lymphoblastic leukemia, so the T cells may come from the graft donor. This material consisted of PBMCs, mostly from graft donor cells, taken 360 days after TCRalphabeta/CD19-depleted stem cell transplant. The chain carries TRBV7-8 and TRBJ2-7, with 11 bases matching TRBD2. CDR3 nucleotides: TGTGCCAGCAGCTTAAAGAGACTAGCGGGGTCCTACGAGCAGTACTTC. Translating gives CASSLKRLAGSYEQYF.